The 29 T cell receptor beta chains reported below all come from one sample, sequenced in a study of cytomegalovirus exposure and HLA in healthy donors. Produced via immunoSEQ multiplex PCR; TCRdb's table is partial and in-frame only. This repertoire shows 250,000 or so clones, over 75% found once; its top ten account for around 11%. The specimen was PBMCs. The receptor source for this set is a man aged 18 to 35 in good health and CMV-seropositive.

This chain joins TRBV4-1 and TRBJ1-5; TRBD1 matches 7 bases. Germline values: CDR1 MGHRA, CDR2 YSYEKL. Trimming took 0 bases from V and 1 from J; bases not matched to a gene: 3. The CDR3 is made up of 16 amino acids. The CDR3, as DNA: TGCGCCAGCAGCCAAGATCCGGGACAGAGCAATCAGCCCCAGCATTTT. As protein: CASSQDPGQSNQPQHF.

The rearrangement links TRBV5-1 to TRBJ1-2; possibly TRBD1 for D (6 bases). With 2 bases removed from V and 5 bases from J, the gap between germline ends came to 16 bases. The CDR3 consists of 15 residues. Germline V gene sequence: CDR1 SGHRS, CDR2 YFSETQ. The CDR3 DNA reads TGCGCCAGCAGCTTCGGACTGGCAGGGGAGTATGGCTACACCTTC. Translation: CASSFGLAGEYGYTF.

The chain joins TRBV2 to TRBJ2-1, with D possibly being TRBD1 (5 bases). V was trimmed by 6 bases and J by 13 bases, leaving 16 bases between them. Germline CDR1 and CDR2: SNHLY and FYNNEI. The CDR3 consists of 12 residues. As DNA, the CDR3 is TGTGCCAGCAGGTGGACATCCATGCCCCAGTTCTTC. This codes for CASRWTSMPQFF.

The rearrangement joins TRBV30 to TRBJ1-1; unclear D gene. Germline CDR1 GTSNPN, CDR2 SVGIG (reference sequence). The CDR3 is 13 amino acids. The V end lost 7 bases, the J end lost 0 bases, and 12 bases lay between the germline ends. The CDR3 region is CAFTPGMNTEAFF. For the CDR3, the DNA is TGTGCCTTCACACCTGGTATGAACACTGAAGCTTTCTTT.

This sequence joins TRBV29-1 and TRBJ2-1, with 14 bases identical to TRBD2. Germline V gene sequence: CDR1 SQVTM, CDR2 ANQGSEA. The CDR3 has 14 amino acids. V lost 5 bases to trimming and J lost 8 bases; unmatched junction nucleotides: 5. DNA of the CDR3: TGCAGCGTTACGGGACTAGCGGGAGATGATGAGCAGTTCTTC. This sequence encodes CSVTGLAGDDEQFF.

The rearrangement joins TRBV27 to TRBJ2-3; 8 bases are a match to TRBD2. Germline assignment: CDR1 MNHEY and CDR2 SMNVEV (reference sequence). V gave up 5 bases and J gave up 0 bases; unmatched junction bases: 7. The CDR3 extends over 16 amino acids. This chain's CDR3 is CASSPSPSGSTDTQYF. For the CDR3, the DNA is TGTGCCAGCAGTCCGAGTCCTAGCGGGAGCACAGATACGCAGTATTTT.

The chain has TRBV7-2 and TRBJ1-2; D uncertain. V was cut by 1 base and J by 10 bases, with 10 bases left in between. The CDR3 runs 12 residues. Per germline, CDR1 SGHTA and CDR2 FQGNSA. CDR3 in DNA: TGTGCCAGCAGCTTAGTTGGTGTGGACTACACCTTC. As protein: CASSLVGVDYTF.

The V gene is TRBV9, the J gene TRBJ2-2; D possibly corresponds to TRBD1 (5 bases). Per germline, CDR1 SGDLS and CDR2 YYNGEE. The CDR3 is 14 residues long. Trimming took 4 bases from V and 5 from J, leaving 12 bases between them. The CDR3: CASSPPGLTGELFF. The DNA for the CDR3 is TGTGCCAGCAGCCCCCCAGGGCTAACCGGGGAGCTGTTTTTT.

The chain couples TRBV5-8 to TRBJ2-7; 7 bases are shared with TRBD1. The germline V gene has CDR1 SGHTS and CDR2 YDEGEE. This CDR3 spans 14 amino acids. Trimming took 4 bases from V and 1 from J; bases not matched to a gene: 5. CDR3 sequence (DNA): TGTGCCAGCAGCGTGGACAGGCTGTCCTACGAGCAGTACTTC. Translated, it gives CASSVDRLSYEQYF.

The rearrangement joins TRBV5-1 to TRBJ2-7; 11 nucleotides match TRBD1. Germline V gene sequence: CDR1 SGHRS, CDR2 YFSETQ. The CDR3 runs to 16 residues. V shed 0 bases, J shed 3 bases, and the junction held 5 bases outside the gene matches. Written as DNA, the CDR3 is TGCGCCAGCAGCTTGGCTGGGACAGGGGGGGACTACGAGCAGTACTTC. Its translation: CASSLAGTGGDYEQYF.

The genes are TRBV7-2 and TRBJ1-5; the D is unclear. This CDR3 spans 12 amino acids. Germline V lookup: CDR1 SGHTA, CDR2 FQGNSA. V lost 6 bases, J lost 4 bases, and 7 bases lay in between. Written as DNA, the CDR3 is TGTGCCAGCAGTTTCAATAATCAGCCCCAGCATTTT. Its translation is CASSFNNQPQHF.

J is TRBJ1-1 and V is TRBV2, with D unresolved. Germline CDR1 reads SNHLY; CDR2 reads FYNNEI. V lost 5 bases to trimming and J lost 3 bases, with 13 bases between them. This CDR3 has 14 residues. CDR3: CASSIEGGDTEAFF. The CDR3 DNA is TGTGCCAGCAGTATCGAGGGTGGGGACACTGAAGCTTTCTTT.

The gene calls are TRBV5-1 and TRBJ2-7, with 13 bases identical to TRBD2. The trim removed 4 bases at V and 4 bases at J, leaving 2 bases unmatched. Germline assignment: CDR1 SGHRS and CDR2 YFSETQ. The CDR3 is 14 residues long. CDR3 protein: CASSGLAGDYEQYF. The CDR3 DNA reads TGCGCCAGCAGCGGACTAGCGGGAGATTACGAGCAGTACTTC.

CDR3 coding DNA: TGTGCCAGCCGTGGGTACAATGAGCAGTTCTTC. Translating gives CASRGYNEQFF. V gene TRBV6-6 combines with J gene TRBJ2-1; D is ambiguous. The germline gives CDR1 MNHNY, CDR2 SVGAGI (reference sequence). This CDR3 contains 11 residues. V was shortened by 8 bases and J by 4 bases, with 6 bases between the two germline ends.

This clone has just a few counts. The CDR3 region has the DNA TGCAGCGTAAAGGACAAAACCTACGAGCAGTACTTC. This gives the protein CSVKDKTYEQYF. The chain employs TRBV29-1 and TRBJ2-7; possible D gene TRBD1, 5 bases. The CDR3 has 12 residues. The germline CDR1 and CDR2 sequences are SQVTM and ANQGSEA. Deletions cut 6 bases from V and 2 bases from J, with 11 bases between.

The rearrangement joins TRBV7-9 to TRBJ2-7; 7 nucleotides line up with TRBD1. This CDR3 spans 15 amino acids. The V gene end was trimmed by 5 bases and the J gene end by 4 bases; junction bases not matched to a gene: 11. Germline V lookup: CDR1 SEHNR, CDR2 FQNEAQ (reference sequence). The CDR3 bases are TGTGCCAGCAGCCCCCCCGAGCAGGGGGTTTACGAGCAGTACTTC. Translating gives CASSPPEQGVYEQYF.

The J gene is TRBJ1-2, the V gene TRBV5-4; 12 bases fit TRBD1. V gave up 4 bases and J gave up 6 bases; unmatched junction bases: 10. The CDR3 totals 16 residues. Germline V gene sequence: CDR1 SGHNT, CDR2 YYREEE (reference sequence). The CDR3 loop reads CASSAPRDRGRHGYTF. The CDR3, as DNA: TGTGCCAGCAGCGCTCCCCGGGACAGGGGGCGTCATGGCTACACCTTC. The whole variable domain, filled in from reference TRBV5-4 and TRBJ1-2, reads ETGVTQSPTHLIKTRGQQVTLRCSSQSGHNTVSWYQQALGQGPQFIFQYYREEENGRGNFPPRFSGLQFPNYSSELNVNALELDDSALYLCASSAPRDRGRHGYTFGSGTRLTVV.

The genes are TRBV6-5 and TRBJ2-7; D unresolved. Deletions cut 3 bases from V and 6 bases from J, with 15 bases between. Germline V gives CDR1 MNHEY, CDR2 SVGAGI. The CDR3 runs to 14 residues. CDR3 sequence (DNA): TGTGCCAGCAGTTATCGCTACGGCCCGAGCGAGCAGTACTTC. This sequence encodes CASSYRYGPSEQYF.

The chain has TRBV30 and TRBJ2-1; 9 positions match TRBD2. The germline gives CDR1 GTSNPN, CDR2 SVGIG (reference sequence). With V trimmed by 4 bases and J by 7 bases, 14 bases remained unmatched. The CDR3 has 16 residues. This chain's CDR3 is CAWTRGPSGTRNEQFF. CDR3 in DNA: TGTGCCTGGACCAGAGGCCCTAGCGGGACGAGGAATGAGCAGTTCTTC.

The CDR3 coding sequence is TGTGCCAGCAGCCCGACAGTCACCGGGGAGCTGTTTTTT. Amino acids: CASSPTVTGELFF. The rearrangement joins TRBV5-6 to TRBJ2-2; possibly TRBD1 for D (5 bases). V dropped 4 bases and J dropped 4 bases, with 8 bases sitting between them. This CDR3 is 13 amino acids long. CDR1 is SGHDT, CDR2 YYEEEE, per germline.

J is TRBJ1-5 and V is TRBV6-5; no clear D. V dropped 0 bases and J dropped 4 bases, with 7 bases sitting between them. The CDR3 is 14 amino acids. The germline gives CDR1 MNHEY, CDR2 SVGAGI. The CDR3 sequence is CASSYSSENQPQHF. DNA of the CDR3: TGTGCCAGCAGTTACTCCTCAGAGAATCAGCCCCAGCATTTT.

The V call is TRBV11-2, the J call TRBJ1-2, with 7 nucleotides matching TRBD1. The CDR3 spans 14 residues. V trimming: 5 bases; J trimming: 4 bases; junction bases outside the gene matches: 7. From germline, CDR1 is SGHAT and CDR2 FQNNGV. In DNA, the CDR3 is TGTGCCAGCAGCCCATCGGGACAGTTCTATGGCTACACCTTC. Translating gives CASSPSGQFYGYTF.

This chain links TRBV29-1 with TRBJ2-7; TRBD1 is a possible D gene (6 bases). Deletions cut 3 bases from V and 3 bases from J, with 9 bases between. The germline CDR1 and CDR2 sequences are SQVTM and ANQGSEA. The CDR3 is 12 amino acids. DNA of the CDR3: TGCAGCGTTGAGGGGGCTGGCTACGAGCAGTACTTC. Encoded protein: CSVEGAGYEQYF.

V and J are TRBV28 and TRBJ1-4; TRBD1 matches 7 bases. Germline-derived CDR1 and CDR2 are MDHEN and SYDVKM. The length of the CDR3 is 14 residues. V was pared by 3 bases and J by 8 bases, with 6 bases of the junction left unmatched. This CDR3 is CASSFGQGQEKLFF. DNA for the CDR3: TGTGCCAGCAGTTTTGGGCAGGGACAGGAAAAACTGTTTTTT. Based on the CDR3 plus reference TRBV28 and TRBJ1-4, the full variable domain is DVKVTQSSRYLVKRTGEKVFLECVQDMDHENMFWYRQDPGLGLRLIYFSYDVKMKEKGDIPEGYSVSREKKERFSLILESASTNQTSMYLCASSFGQGQEKLFFGSGTQLSVL.

This clone was observed at least ten times. The J gene is TRBJ2-7, the V gene TRBV6-6; 7 nucleotides agree with TRBD2. Germline-derived CDR1 and CDR2 are MNHNY and SVGAGI (reference sequence). J gave up 0 bases and V 5 bases, and 7 bases lay outside the gene matches. The CDR3 contains 15 residues. CDR3 amino acids: CASSPSGAFSYEQYF. In DNA, the CDR3 is TGTGCCAGCAGTCCTAGCGGAGCTTTCTCCTACGAGCAGTACTTC.

For the CDR3, the DNA is TGTGCCAGCAGCTTATCCGGCAGGGTCGATCAGCCCCAGCATTTT. Protein sequence: CASSLSGRVDQPQHF. The rearrangement joins TRBV7-6 to TRBJ1-5, with a possible D match to TRBD1 (5 bases). The CDR3 runs 15 residues. The germline V and J ends were trimmed by 2 bases and 5 bases, with 13 bases remaining between them. Germline CDR1 reads SGHVS; CDR2 reads FNYEAQ.

Of note for this clone: The germline gene is not matched at one end of the junction; a read error may be the cause. This sequence joins TRBV28 and TRBJ1-4; 9 bases align to TRBD1. This CDR3 is 12 amino acids long. The germline CDR1 and CDR2 sequences are MDHEN and SYDVKM. CDR3 region: CASRSTGGREIF. Here the CDR3 DNA reads TGTGCCAGCAGGTCTACAGGGGGCAGGGAGATTTTT.

The genes are TRBV6-1 and TRBJ1-1, with D possibly TRBD1 on 5 matching bases. Per the germline V gene, CDR1 is MNHNS and CDR2 is SASEGT. There are 13 residues in the CDR3. V was cut by 6 bases and J by 6 bases, with 14 bases left in between. The CDR3 is CASRRPGGAEAFF. CDR3 sequence (DNA): TGTGCCAGCAGGAGACCGGGGGGGGCTGAAGCTTTCTTT.

J is TRBJ2-3 and V is TRBV4-3, with TRBD1 matching over 10 bases. V shed 0 bases and J 1 base; nucleotides not matched to a gene: 4. This CDR3 has 17 residues. Germline CDR1 reads LGHNA; CDR2 reads YSLEER. The DNA for the CDR3 is TGCGCCAGCAGCCAAGAGTACGGGACAGGGGGCACAGATACGCAGTATTTT. Translating it yields CASSQEYGTGGTDTQYF.